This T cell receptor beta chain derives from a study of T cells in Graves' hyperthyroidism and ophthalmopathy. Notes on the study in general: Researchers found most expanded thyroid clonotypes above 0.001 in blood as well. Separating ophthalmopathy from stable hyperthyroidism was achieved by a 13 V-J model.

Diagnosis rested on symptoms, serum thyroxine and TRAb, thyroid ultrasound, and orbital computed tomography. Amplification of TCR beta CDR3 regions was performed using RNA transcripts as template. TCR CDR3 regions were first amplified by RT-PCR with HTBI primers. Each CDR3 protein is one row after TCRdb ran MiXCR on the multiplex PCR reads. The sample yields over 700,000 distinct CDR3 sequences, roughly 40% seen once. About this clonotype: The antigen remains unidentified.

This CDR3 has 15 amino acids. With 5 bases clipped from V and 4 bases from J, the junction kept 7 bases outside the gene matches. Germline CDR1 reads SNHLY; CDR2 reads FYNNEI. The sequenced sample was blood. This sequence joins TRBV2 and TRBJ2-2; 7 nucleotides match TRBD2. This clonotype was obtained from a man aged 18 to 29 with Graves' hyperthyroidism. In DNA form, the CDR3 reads TGTGCCAGCAGTCCCGGTGGGAGGGCCACCGGGGAGCTGTTTTTT. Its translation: CASSPGGRATGELFF.